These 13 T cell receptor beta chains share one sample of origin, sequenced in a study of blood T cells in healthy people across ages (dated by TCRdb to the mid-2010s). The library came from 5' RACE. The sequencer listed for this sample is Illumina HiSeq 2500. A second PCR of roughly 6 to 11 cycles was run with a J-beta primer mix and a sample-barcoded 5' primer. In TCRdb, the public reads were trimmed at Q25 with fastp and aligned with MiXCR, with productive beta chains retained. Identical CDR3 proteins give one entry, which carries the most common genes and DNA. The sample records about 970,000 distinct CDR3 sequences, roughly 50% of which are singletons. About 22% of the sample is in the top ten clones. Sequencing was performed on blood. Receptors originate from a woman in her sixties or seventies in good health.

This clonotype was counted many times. CDR3 bases: TGTGCCAGCACCGAGCTCTCTGGGGCCAACGTCCTGACTTTC. It codes for CASTELSGANVLTF. The chain employs TRBV5-6 and TRBJ2-6, with unresolved D. The CDR3 spans 14 residues. Trimming shortened V by 6 bases and J by 0 bases, and 7 bases separated the two germline ends. Germline V gene sequence: CDR1 SGHDT, CDR2 YYEEEE.

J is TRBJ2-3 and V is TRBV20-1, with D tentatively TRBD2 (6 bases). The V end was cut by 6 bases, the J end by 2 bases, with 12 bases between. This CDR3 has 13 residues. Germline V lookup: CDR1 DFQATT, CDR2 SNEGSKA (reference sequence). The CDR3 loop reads CSAIAENTDTQYF. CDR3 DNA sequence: TGCAGTGCGATAGCGGAGAACACAGATACGCAGTATTTT.

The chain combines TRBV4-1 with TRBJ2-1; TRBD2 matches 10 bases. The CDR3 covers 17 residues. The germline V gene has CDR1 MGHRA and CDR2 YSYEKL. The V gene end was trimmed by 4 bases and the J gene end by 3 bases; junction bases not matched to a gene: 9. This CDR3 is CASSPRGTSDLYNEQFF. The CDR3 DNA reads TGCGCCAGCAGCCCCAGAGGGACTAGCGATCTCTACAATGAGCAGTTCTTC.

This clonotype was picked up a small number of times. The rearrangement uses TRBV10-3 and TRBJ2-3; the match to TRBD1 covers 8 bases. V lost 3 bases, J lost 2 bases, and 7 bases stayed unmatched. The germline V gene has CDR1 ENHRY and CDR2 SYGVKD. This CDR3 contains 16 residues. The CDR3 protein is CAISDPGQGNTDTQYF. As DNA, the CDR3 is TGTGCCATCAGTGATCCAGGACAGGGCAACACAGATACGCAGTATTTT.

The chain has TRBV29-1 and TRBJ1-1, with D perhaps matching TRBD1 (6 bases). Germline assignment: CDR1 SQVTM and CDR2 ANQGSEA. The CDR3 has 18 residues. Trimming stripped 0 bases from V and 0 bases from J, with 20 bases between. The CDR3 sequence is CSVEDVRGQPAMNTEAFF. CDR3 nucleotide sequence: TGCAGCGTTGAAGATGTGCGCGGACAGCCCGCCATGAACACTGAAGCTTTCTTT.

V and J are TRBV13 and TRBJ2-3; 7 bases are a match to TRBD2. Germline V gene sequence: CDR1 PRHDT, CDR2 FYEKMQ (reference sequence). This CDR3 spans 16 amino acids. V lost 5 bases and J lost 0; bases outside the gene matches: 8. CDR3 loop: CASSVRLAESTDTQYF. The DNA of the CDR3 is TGTGCCAGCAGCGTCCGACTAGCCGAAAGCACAGATACGCAGTATTTT.

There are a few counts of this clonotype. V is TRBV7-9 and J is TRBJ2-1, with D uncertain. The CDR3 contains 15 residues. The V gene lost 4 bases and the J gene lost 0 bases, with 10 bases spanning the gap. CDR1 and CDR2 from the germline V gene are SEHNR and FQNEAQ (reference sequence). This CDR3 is CASSSRRTSYNEQFF. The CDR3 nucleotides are TGTGCCAGCAGCTCAAGACGGACCTCCTACAATGAGCAGTTCTTC.

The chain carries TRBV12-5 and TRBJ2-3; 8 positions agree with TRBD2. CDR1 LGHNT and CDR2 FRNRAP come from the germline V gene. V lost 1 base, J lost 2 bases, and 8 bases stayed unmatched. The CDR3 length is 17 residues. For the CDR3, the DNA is TGTGCTAGTGGTTTGGCTGTATCACTAGCGGTCACAGATACGCAGTATTTT. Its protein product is CASGLAVSLAVTDTQYF.

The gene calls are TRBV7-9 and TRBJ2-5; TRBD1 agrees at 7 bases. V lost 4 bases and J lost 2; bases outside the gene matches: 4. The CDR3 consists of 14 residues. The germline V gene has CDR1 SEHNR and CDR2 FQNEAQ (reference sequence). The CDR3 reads CASSSGQPQETQYF. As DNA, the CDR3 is TGTGCCAGCAGCTCGGGACAGCCACAAGAGACCCAGTACTTC.

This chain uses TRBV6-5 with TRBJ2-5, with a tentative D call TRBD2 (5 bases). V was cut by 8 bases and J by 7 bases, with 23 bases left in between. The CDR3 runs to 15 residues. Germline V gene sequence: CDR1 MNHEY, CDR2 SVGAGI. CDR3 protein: CASSRTRVRIATQYF. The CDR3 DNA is TGTGCCAGCTCTCGAACGAGGGTCCGGATCGCGACCCAGTACTTC.

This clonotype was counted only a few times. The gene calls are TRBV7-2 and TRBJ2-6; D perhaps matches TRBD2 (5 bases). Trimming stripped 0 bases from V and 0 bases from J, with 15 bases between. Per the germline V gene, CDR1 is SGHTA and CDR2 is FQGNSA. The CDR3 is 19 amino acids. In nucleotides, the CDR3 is TGTGCCAGCAGCTTAGCGCGGGTAGCGCGGAGCTCTGGGGCCAACGTCCTGACTTTC. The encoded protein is CASSLARVARSSGANVLTF.

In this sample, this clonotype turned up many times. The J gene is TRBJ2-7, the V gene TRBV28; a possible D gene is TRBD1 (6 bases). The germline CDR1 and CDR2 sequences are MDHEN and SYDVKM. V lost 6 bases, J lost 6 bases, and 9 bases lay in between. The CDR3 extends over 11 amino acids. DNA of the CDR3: TGTGCCAGCAGCCAGGGGCCCGAGCAGTACTTC. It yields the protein CASSQGPEQYF.

The CDR3 reads CASSPLPGQQQQETQYF. CDR3 bases: TGTGCCAGCAGTCCCCTACCCGGACAGCAACAACAAGAGACCCAGTACTTC. The rearrangement joins TRBV12-3 or TRBV12-4 to TRBJ2-5; D is possibly TRBD1 (6 bases). V was cut by 5 bases and J by 2 bases, with 21 bases left in between. This CDR3 contains 17 residues.